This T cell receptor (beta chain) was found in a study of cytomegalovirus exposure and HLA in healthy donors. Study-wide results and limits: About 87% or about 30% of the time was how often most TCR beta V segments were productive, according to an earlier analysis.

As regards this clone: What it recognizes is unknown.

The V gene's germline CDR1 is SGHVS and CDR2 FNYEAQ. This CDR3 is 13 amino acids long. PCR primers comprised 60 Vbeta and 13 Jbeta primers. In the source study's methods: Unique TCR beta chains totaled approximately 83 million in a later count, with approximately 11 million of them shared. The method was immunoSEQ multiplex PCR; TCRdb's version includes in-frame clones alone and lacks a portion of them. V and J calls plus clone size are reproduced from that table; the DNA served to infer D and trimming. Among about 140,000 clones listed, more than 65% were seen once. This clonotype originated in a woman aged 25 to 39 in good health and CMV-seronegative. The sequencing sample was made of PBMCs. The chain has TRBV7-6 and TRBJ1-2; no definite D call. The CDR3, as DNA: TGTGCTCATCACGCGAGGAGTCGCCTAGGCTACACCTTC. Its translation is CAHHARSRLGYTF.